Following are 14 T cell receptor beta chains from one sample sequenced in a study of Graves' ophthalmopathy and Graves' hyperthyroidism. Amplifying from RNA transcripts, the study obtained TCR beta CDR3 regions. The authors performed first-round RT-PCR with HTBI primers and then a second-round multiplex PCR. TCRdb redid the calling of the multiplex PCR reads with MiXCR, one entry per CDR3 protein. The sample lists 900,000 to 1,200,000 distinct CDR3 sequences, 35% to 40% occurring once. Specimen: peripheral blood or thyroid tissue (not recorded which). These receptors were taken from an adult man with Graves' hyperthyroidism.

This clonotype has more than one count but fewer than ten. The chain employs TRBV6-2 or TRBV6-3 and TRBJ2-7, with D possibly TRBD1 on 5 matching bases. Germline V gene sequence: CDR1 MNHEY, CDR2 SVGEGT. The CDR3 sequence is 13 residues long. V was pared by 8 bases and J by 6 bases, with 17 bases between. In DNA form, the CDR3 reads TGTGCCAGCGCAGCAGGGAAGCTGAGCGAGCAGTACTTC. Its translation: CASAAGKLSEQYF.

This clonotype showed up many times. This chain connects TRBV20-1 to TRBJ1-2; possible D gene TRBD1, 5 bases. Germline CDR1 and CDR2: DFQATT and SNEGSKA (reference sequence). The germline V and J ends were trimmed by 4 bases and 2 bases, with 14 bases remaining between them. The CDR3 consists of 14 residues. Written as DNA, the CDR3 is TGCAGTGCTACAAACCGGGACGGGAACTATGGCTACACCTTC. This codes for CSATNRDGNYGYTF.

This clonotype was picked up a small number of times. Here the CDR3 DNA reads TGCAGTGCTAGAGTAGGGGGGGGCTCACAAGAGACCCAGTACTTC. Encoded protein: CSARVGGGSQETQYF. The chain joins TRBV20-1 to TRBJ2-5; weak D call: TRBD2 (7 bases). Germline lookup yields CDR1 DFQATT and CDR2 SNEGSKA (reference sequence). The CDR3 covers 15 residues. The V end was cut by 1 base, the J end by 2 bases, with 14 bases between.

The rearrangement joins TRBV6-5 to TRBJ2-5, with D possibly matching TRBD1 (6 bases). From germline, CDR1 is MNHEY and CDR2 SVGAGI. Trimming took 2 bases from V and 4 from J, leaving 17 bases between them. The CDR3 length is 16 residues. The CDR3 nucleotides are TGTGCCAGCAGTTACCCGGGACACGAAACGGGAGAGACCCAGTACTTC. Its translation is CASSYPGHETGETQYF.

This clonotype was counted many times. CDR3 sequence (DNA): TGTGCCAGCAGCTTAGAACTGGGTGGGGTTGTGTCACCCCTCCACTTT. Its protein is CASSLELGGVVSPLHF. V usage is TRBV7-8 and J usage is TRBJ1-6; D is uncertain. With 1 base removed from V and 10 bases from J, the gap between germline ends came to 17 bases. Per the germline V gene, CDR1 is SGHVS and CDR2 is FQNEAQ. The CDR3 is 16 amino acids.

At least ten counts were recorded for this clonotype. The V gene is TRBV12-3 or TRBV12-4, the J gene TRBJ2-7; D is perhaps TRBD1 (5 bases). The CDR3 runs 15 residues. The germline V and J ends were trimmed by 2 bases and 2 bases, with 13 bases remaining between them. Here the CDR3 reads CASSLRYRNTYEQYF. The CDR3 DNA sequence: TGTGCCAGCAGTTTACGTTACAGGAATACCTACGAGCAGTACTTC.

This clonotype occurred many times. Germline is not matched at one junction end, which may reflect a read error. The V and J genes are TRBV7-9 and TRBJ1-6, with D unresolved. The CDR3 extends over 14 amino acids. CDR1 and CDR2 from the germline V gene are SEHNR and FQNEAQ (reference sequence). The CDR3 loop reads CASSSRASNSPLHF. Here the CDR3 DNA reads TGTGCCAGCAGCTCCCGGGCTTCAAATTCGCCCCTCCACTTT.

This clonotype appeared once. In DNA form, the CDR3 reads TGCAGCGTTCGGACAACTTTTTCTGAGCAGTTCTTC. It specifies CSVRTTFSEQFF. This chain links TRBV29-1 with TRBJ2-5; TRBD1 is a possible D gene (5 bases). The J call is doubtful: the DNA matches TRBJ2-1 better. Germline V gene lookup returns CDR1 SQVTM and CDR2 ANQGSEA. This CDR3 spans 12 amino acids.

This clonotype is a singleton in its sample. Just one base apart from a much larger clone, this may be a read error. The V gene is TRBV7-3, the J gene TRBJ1-3; a possible D gene is TRBD1 (6 bases). V was pared by 4 bases and J by 4 bases, with 20 bases between. Looked up from germline, CDR1 is SGHTA and CDR2 is FQGTGA. This CDR3 is built from 17 residues. The CDR3 DNA reads TGTGCCAGCAGCTGGAACCCAGGGGCGTCCTCCGGAAACACCATATATTTT. This translates into CASSWNPGASSGNTIYF.

This clonotype was counted at least ten times. The J gene is TRBJ1-1, the V gene TRBV19, with D possibly being TRBD1 (5 bases). The CDR3 contains 12 residues. Germline V gene lookup returns CDR1 LNHDA and CDR2 SQIVND (reference sequence). Trimming stripped 4 bases from V and 9 bases from J, with 12 bases between. The CDR3 DNA follows: TGTGCCAGTAGTACGCGGACAAGGAAAGCTTTCTTT. Amino acids: CASSTRTRKAFF.

This chain connects TRBV5-1 to TRBJ1-2, with D maybe TRBD1 (6 bases). The germline V gene has CDR1 SGHRS and CDR2 YFSETQ. Trimming removed 4 bases from V and 7 bases from J, with 17 bases in between. The CDR3 length is 14 residues. The CDR3 sequence: CASSPSGGGGGYTF. In nucleotides, the CDR3 is TGCGCCAGCAGCCCGAGCGGGGGGGGCGGTGGCTACACCTTC.

This clonotype was observed a few times. This chain joins TRBV28 and TRBJ2-7; TRBD1 or TRBD2 may be the D gene (5 bases each). Germline values: CDR1 MDHEN, CDR2 SYDVKM. The V end lost 7 bases, the J end lost 3 bases, and 13 bases lay between the germline ends. The CDR3 runs 13 residues. CDR3 bases: TGTGCCAGCACTTGGGACCGCCGCTACGAGCAGTACTTC. It specifies CASTWDRRYEQYF.

V and J are TRBV10-3 and TRBJ2-7; D may be TRBD1 (5 bases). This CDR3 comprises 17 residues. Germline V gene sequence: CDR1 ENHRY, CDR2 SYGVKD. The CDR3 DNA follows: TGTGCGACCTATCCGGCCAGCAGCTCCTCGCAGGGAAGTCAGCAGTACTTC. Amino acids: CATYPASSSSQGSQQYF.

A few counts support this clonotype. The chain joins TRBV28 to TRBJ2-7; D not certain. The germline CDR1 and CDR2 sequences are MDHEN and SYDVKM. The V gene lost 6 bases and the J gene lost 3 bases, with 18 bases spanning the gap. The CDR3 contains 15 residues. The CDR3 region has the DNA TGTGCCAGCAGAACCACAGTGAAAAGGCTCTACGAGCAGTACTTC. This translates into CASRTTVKRLYEQYF.